These 14 T cell receptor beta chains originate from one sample sequenced in a study of T cell repertoires in cytomegalovirus infection. TCRdb re-called the reads through MiXCR, storing one row per CDR3 protein. This sample carries under 350,000 distinct CDR3 sequences, approximately 8.9% of them seen once, and the ten largest clones take around 2.5%. What was sequenced was PBMCs. The receptor set was obtained from a human donor in good health (CMV status not recorded). Some clones in this sample may be carry-over from other donors' samples.

The rearrangement joins TRBV5-5 to TRBJ1-5; D is uncertain. V lost 5 bases to trimming and J lost 4 bases, with 13 bases between them. The CDR3 has 14 amino acids. CDR1 is SGHKS, CDR2 YYEKEE, per germline (reference sequence). The CDR3: CASSSDTYNQPQHF. The CDR3 nucleotides are TGTGCCAGCAGTTCCGACACTTATAATCAGCCCCAGCATTTT.

Only a few counts were recorded for this clonotype. The chain employs TRBV20-1 and TRBJ2-3; D not resolved. V was pared by 7 bases and J by 0 bases, with 11 bases between. The CDR3 sequence is 13 residues long. CDR1 is DFQATT and CDR2 is SNEGSKA in the germline V gene (reference sequence). CDR3 sequence (DNA): TGCAGTGTCCCGCCTCTGAGCACAGATACGCAGTATTTT. It yields the protein CSVPPLSTDTQYF.

This clonotype was recorded many times. The rearrangement uses TRBV28 and TRBJ2-7; TRBD1 matches at 7 bases. J was trimmed by 1 base and V by 5 bases; bases with no gene match: 5. Germline CDR1 MDHEN, CDR2 SYDVKM. The length of the CDR3 is 14 residues. The CDR3 here is CASSEWDRSYEQYV. CDR3 in DNA: TGTGCCAGCAGTGAATGGGACAGATCCTACGAGCAGTACGTC.

This clonotype was counted ten times or more. The chain couples TRBV27 to TRBJ2-1; 8 bases fit TRBD2. Losses at the gene ends were 5 bases for V and 4 bases for J; bases not matched to a gene: 4. Germline V gene data show CDR1 as MNHEY and CDR2 as SMNVEV (reference sequence). This CDR3 contains 14 residues. CDR3 sequence: CASSPTSGYNEQFF. CDR3 DNA sequence: TGTGCCAGCAGTCCCACTAGCGGTTACAATGAGCAGTTCTTC.

As to this clonotype: A read error is possible here, since a much larger clone lies one base away. CDR3 sequence reads: CVSRDSHMNTEAFF. In DNA, the CDR3 is TGCGTCAGCCGGGACAGTCATATGAACACTGAAGCTTTCTTT. The rearrangement uses TRBV5-1 and TRBJ1-1, with 7 bases aligning to TRBD1. CDR1 and CDR2 (germline): SGHRS, YFSETQ. The CDR3 totals 14 residues.

This clonotype was picked up a small number of times. The rearrangement joins TRBV29-1 to TRBJ2-2, with a possible D match to TRBD1 (6 bases). CDR1 and CDR2 (germline): SQVTM, ANQGSEA. The V and J ends lost 1 base and 2 bases respectively, with 17 bases between them. This CDR3 is 17 amino acids long. The CDR3 sequence: CSVEGGEGHTNTGELFF. The CDR3 DNA reads as TGCAGCGTTGAAGGGGGCGAGGGACACACAAACACCGGGGAGCTGTTTTTT.

This clonotype was found many times. The chain is built from TRBV7-2 and TRBJ2-2; D possibly corresponds to TRBD2 (7 bases). Germline CDR1 SGHTA, CDR2 FQGNSA. The length of the CDR3 is 18 residues. Trimming removed 1 base from V and 4 bases from J, with 19 bases in between. CDR3 DNA sequence: TGTGCCAGCAGCTTAGTGGGGGGGGGGCGTTCGGGCACCGGGGAGCTGTTTTTT. This gives the protein CASSLVGGGRSGTGELFF.

This clonotype has a count of ten or more. The chain has TRBV27 and TRBJ2-1; no clear D. CDR1 and CDR2 from the germline V gene are MNHEY and SMNVEV (reference sequence). This CDR3 contains 12 residues. V was cut by 7 bases and J by 4 bases, with 8 bases left in between. CDR3 nucleotide sequence: TGTGCCAGCAAGGCAGCGTACAATGAGCAGTTCTTC. Translating it yields CASKAAYNEQFF.

This clonotype has at least ten counts. The rearrangement links TRBV28 to TRBJ2-5, with 15 bases matching TRBD2. The CDR3 loop spans 17 amino acids. J lost 0 bases, V lost 5 bases, and 4 bases had no gene match. Germline CDR1 MDHEN, CDR2 SYDVKM. CDR3 sequence (DNA): TGTGCCAGCAGTCCCGGGACTAGCGGGGGGTACCAAGAGACCCAGTACTTC. Protein product: CASSPGTSGGYQETQYF.

A note on this clonotype: A read error may be the cause here, since a much bigger clone is one base away. The chain is built from TRBV2 and TRBJ2-5, with D possibly being TRBD1 (6 bases). From germline, CDR1 is SNHLY and CDR2 FYNNEI. The CDR3 has 15 residues. This chain's CDR3 is CAISDPTGFVETQYF. The CDR3 nucleotides read TGTGCCATCAGTGACCCGACAGGTTTCGTGGAGACCCAGTACTTC.

In this sample, this clonotype turned up many times. This chain joins TRBV6-2 or TRBV6-3 and TRBJ1-2; D unresolved. The V and J ends lost 2 bases and 4 bases respectively, with 14 bases between them. The CDR3 contains 15 residues. The germline V gene has CDR1 MNHEY and CDR2 SVGEGT. The CDR3 here is CASSYGRRESYGYTF. The CDR3 DNA is TGTGCCAGCAGTTACGGACGCCGGGAGTCCTATGGCTACACCTTC.

V and J are TRBV29-1 and TRBJ2-5; D call uncertain. The CDR3 length is 11 residues. V lost 8 bases to trimming and J lost 5 bases, with 12 bases between them. The germline V gene has CDR1 SQVTM and CDR2 ANQGSEA. CDR3 in amino acids: CSTSGRETQYF. Written as DNA, the CDR3 is TGCAGCACCTCAGGACGGGAGACCCAGTACTTC.

In this sample, this clonotype turned up many times. J is TRBJ2-7 and V is TRBV28; D unclear. Per the germline V gene, CDR1 is MDHEN and CDR2 is SYDVKM. V was pared by 6 bases and J by 1 base, with 13 bases between. The CDR3 covers 14 residues. CDR3 protein: CASRGVSSSYEQYV. The CDR3 bases are TGTGCCAGCAGGGGCGTATCGTCTTCCTACGAGCAGTACGTC.

This clonotype was recorded many times. This chain connects TRBV5-1 to TRBJ2-7, with unresolved D. Trimming left V 4 bases short and J 1 base short, with 12 bases between. Germline CDR1 SGHRS, CDR2 YFSETQ. The CDR3 contains 14 residues. CDR3 in amino acids: CASSLSTDSYEQYF. CDR3 nucleotide sequence: TGCGCCAGCAGCCTCTCGACGGATTCCTACGAGCAGTACTTC.